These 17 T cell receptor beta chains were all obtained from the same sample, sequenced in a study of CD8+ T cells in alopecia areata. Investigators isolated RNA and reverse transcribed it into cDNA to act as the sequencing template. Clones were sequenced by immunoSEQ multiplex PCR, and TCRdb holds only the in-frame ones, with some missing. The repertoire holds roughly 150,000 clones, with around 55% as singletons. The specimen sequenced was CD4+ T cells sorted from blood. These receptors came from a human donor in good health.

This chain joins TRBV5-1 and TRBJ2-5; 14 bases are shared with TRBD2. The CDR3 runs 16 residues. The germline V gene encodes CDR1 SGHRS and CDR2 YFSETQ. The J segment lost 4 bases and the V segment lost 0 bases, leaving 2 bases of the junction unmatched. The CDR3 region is CASSLGLAGGPETQYF. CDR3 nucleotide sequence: TGCGCCAGCAGCTTGGGACTAGCGGGAGGGCCAGAGACCCAGTACTTC.

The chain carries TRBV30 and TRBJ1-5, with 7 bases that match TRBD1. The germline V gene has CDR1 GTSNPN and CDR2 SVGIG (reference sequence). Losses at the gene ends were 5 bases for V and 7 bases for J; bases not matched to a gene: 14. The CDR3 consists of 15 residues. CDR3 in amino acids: CAWDPGHRGRQPQHF. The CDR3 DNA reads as TGTGCCTGGGATCCTGGACACAGGGGAAGGCAGCCCCAGCATTTT.

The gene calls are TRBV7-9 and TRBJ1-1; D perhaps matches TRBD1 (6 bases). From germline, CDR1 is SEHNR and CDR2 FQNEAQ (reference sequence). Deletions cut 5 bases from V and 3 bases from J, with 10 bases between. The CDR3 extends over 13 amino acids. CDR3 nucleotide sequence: TGTGCCAGCAGCGTTCAGGGGTACACTGAAGCTTTCTTT. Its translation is CASSVQGYTEAFF. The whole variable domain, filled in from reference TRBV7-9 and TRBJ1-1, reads DTGVSQNPRHKITKRGQNVTFRCDPISEHNRLYWYRQTLGQGPEFLTYFQNEAQLEKSRLLSDRFSAERPKGSFSTLEIQRTEQGDSAMYLCASSVQGYTEAFFGQGTRLTVV.

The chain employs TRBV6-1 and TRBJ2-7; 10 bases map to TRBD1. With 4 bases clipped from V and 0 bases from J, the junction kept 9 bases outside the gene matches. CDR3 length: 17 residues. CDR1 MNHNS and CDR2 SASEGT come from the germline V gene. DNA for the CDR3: TGTGCCAGCAGTGGGGCGCGACAGGGGGCTTACTCCTACGAGCAGTACTTC. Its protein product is CASSGARQGAYSYEQYF.

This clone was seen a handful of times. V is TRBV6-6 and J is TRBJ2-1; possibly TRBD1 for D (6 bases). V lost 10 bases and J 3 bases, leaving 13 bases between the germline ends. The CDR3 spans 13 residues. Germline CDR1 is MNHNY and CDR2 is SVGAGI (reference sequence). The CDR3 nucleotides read TGTGCCATCTCGAGCAGGGGCTACAATGAGCAGTTCTTC. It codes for CAISSRGYNEQFF.

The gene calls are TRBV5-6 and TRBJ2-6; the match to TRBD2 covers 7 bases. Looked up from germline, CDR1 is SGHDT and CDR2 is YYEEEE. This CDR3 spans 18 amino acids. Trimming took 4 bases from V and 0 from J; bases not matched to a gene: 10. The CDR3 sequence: CASSDRIAGYSGANVLTF. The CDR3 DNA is TGTGCCAGCAGCGATCGTATAGCGGGCTACTCTGGGGCCAACGTCCTGACTTTC.

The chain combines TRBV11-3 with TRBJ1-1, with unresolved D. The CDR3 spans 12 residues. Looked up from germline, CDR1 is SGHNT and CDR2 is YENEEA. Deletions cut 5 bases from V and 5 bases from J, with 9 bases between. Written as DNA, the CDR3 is TGTGCCAGCAGCCTCGATGGTACTGAAGCTTTCTTT. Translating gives CASSLDGTEAFF.

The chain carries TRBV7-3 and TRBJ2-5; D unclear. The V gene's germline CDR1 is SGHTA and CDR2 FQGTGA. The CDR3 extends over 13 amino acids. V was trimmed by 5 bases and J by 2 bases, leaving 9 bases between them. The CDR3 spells CASSRTEQETQYF. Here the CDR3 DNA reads TGTGCCAGCAGCCGGACGGAACAAGAGACCCAGTACTTC.

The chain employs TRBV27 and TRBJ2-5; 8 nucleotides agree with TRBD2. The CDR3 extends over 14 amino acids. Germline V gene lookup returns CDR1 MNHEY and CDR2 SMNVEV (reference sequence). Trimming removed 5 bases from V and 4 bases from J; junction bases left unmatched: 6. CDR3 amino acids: CASSRAGVGETQYF. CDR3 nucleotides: TGTGCCAGCAGTAGAGCGGGAGTCGGAGAGACCCAGTACTTC.

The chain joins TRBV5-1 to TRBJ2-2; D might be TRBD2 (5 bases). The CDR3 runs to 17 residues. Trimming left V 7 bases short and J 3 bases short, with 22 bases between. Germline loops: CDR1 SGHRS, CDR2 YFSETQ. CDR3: CASATQAGDGYTGELFF. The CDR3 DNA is TGCGCCAGCGCGACCCAGGCGGGCGATGGATACACCGGGGAGCTGTTTTTT. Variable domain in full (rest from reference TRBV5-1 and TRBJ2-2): KAGVTQTPRYLIKTRGQQVTLSCSPISGHRSVSWYQQTPGQGLQFLFEYFSETQRNKGNFPGRFSGRQFSNSRSEMNVSTLELGDSALYLCASATQAGDGYTGELFFGEGSRLTVL.

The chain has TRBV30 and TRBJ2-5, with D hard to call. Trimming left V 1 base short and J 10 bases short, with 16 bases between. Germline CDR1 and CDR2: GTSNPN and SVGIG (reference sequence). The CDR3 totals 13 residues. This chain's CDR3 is CAWSGVGVFGQYF. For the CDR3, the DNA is TGTGCCTGGAGTGGGGTTGGGGTATTCGGCCAGTACTTC.

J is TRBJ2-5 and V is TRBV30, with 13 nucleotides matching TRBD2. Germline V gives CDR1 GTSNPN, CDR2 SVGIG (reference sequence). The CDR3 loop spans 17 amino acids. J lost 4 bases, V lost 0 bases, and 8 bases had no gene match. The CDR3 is CAWSVLRTSGSLETQYF. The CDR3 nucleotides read TGTGCCTGGAGTGTACTAAGGACTAGCGGGAGCTTAGAGACCCAGTACTTC. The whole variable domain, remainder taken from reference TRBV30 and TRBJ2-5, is SQTIHQWPATLVQPVGSPLSLECTVEGTSNPNLYWYRQAAGRGLQLLFYSVGIGQISSEVPQNLSASRPQDRQFILSSKKLLLSDSGFYLCAWSVLRTSGSLETQYFGPGTRLLVL.

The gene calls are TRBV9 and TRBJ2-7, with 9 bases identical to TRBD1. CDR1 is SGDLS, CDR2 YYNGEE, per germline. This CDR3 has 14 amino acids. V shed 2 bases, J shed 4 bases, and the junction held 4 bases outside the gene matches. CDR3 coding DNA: TGTGCCAGCAGCGTGGGACAGGGACTATACGAGCAGTACTTC. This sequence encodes CASSVGQGLYEQYF.

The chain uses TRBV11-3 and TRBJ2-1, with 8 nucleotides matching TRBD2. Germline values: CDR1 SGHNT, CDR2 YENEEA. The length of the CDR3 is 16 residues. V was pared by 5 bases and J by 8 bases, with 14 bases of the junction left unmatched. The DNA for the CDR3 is TGTGCCAGCAGCCCTATAGGCGCGGGAGGTGGCTATGAGCAGTTCTTC. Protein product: CASSPIGAGGGYEQFF.

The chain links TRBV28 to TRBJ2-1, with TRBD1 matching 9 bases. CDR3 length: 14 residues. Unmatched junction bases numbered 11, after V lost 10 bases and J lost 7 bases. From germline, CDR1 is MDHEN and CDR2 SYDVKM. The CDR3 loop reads CAIGRDRAYNEQFF. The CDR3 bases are TGTGCCATCGGCCGGGACAGGGCTTATAATGAGCAGTTCTTC.

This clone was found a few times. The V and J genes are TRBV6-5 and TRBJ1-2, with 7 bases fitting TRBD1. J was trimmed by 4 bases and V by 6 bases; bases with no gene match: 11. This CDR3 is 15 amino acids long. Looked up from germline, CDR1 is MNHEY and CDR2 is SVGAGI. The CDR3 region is CASRPNTGVSYGYTF. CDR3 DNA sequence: TGTGCCAGCAGGCCAAACACAGGGGTTTCCTATGGCTACACCTTC.

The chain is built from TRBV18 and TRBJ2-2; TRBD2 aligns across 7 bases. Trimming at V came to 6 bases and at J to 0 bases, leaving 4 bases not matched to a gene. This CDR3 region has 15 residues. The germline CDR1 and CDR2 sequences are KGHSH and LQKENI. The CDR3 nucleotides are TGTGCCAGCTCTAGAGCGGGATCGAACACCGGGGAGCTGTTTTTT. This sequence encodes CASSRAGSNTGELFF.